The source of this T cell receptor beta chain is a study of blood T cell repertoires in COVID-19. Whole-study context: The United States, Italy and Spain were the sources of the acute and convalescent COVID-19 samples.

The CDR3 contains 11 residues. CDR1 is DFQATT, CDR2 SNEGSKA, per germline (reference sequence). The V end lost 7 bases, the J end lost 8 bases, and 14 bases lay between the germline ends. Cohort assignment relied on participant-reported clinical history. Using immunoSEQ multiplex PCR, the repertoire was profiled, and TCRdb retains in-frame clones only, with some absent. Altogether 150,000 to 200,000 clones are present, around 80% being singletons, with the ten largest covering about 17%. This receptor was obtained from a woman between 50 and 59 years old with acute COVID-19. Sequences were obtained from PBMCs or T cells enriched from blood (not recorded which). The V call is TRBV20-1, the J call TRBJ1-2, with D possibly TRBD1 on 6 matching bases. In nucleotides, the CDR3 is TGCAGTGTCTGGGACACCGGAGGCTACACCTTC. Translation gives CSVWDTGGYTF.